This passage covers 7 T cell receptor beta chains from one sample sequenced in a study of control samples from healthy donors and cancer patients. This table comes from immunoSEQ multiplex PCR, and its TCRdb copy is limited to in-frame clones, with some not included. Of about 21,000 clones listed, around four fifths were seen once; the top ten hold roughly 25%. Input material: PBMCs. Receptors were obtained from a man aged 60-69 years with colorectal cancer.

This clone came up a few times. This rearrangement joins TRBV10-2 to TRBJ2-3; D is undetermined. There are 14 residues in the CDR3. Deletions cut 10 bases from V and 2 bases from J, with 16 bases between. CDR1 and CDR2 (germline): WSHSY, SAAADI. CDR3 loop: CATLGLVDTDTQYF. CDR3 sequence (DNA): TGCGCCACATTAGGGCTAGTAGACACAGATACGCAGTATTTT.

The gene calls are TRBV25-1 and TRBJ1-2; perhaps TRBD1 as D (6 bases). The germline V and J ends were trimmed by 3 bases and 5 bases, with 16 bases remaining between them. In germline, CDR1 is MGHDK, CDR2 SYGVNS. The CDR3 is 15 residues long. CDR3 DNA: TGTGCCAGCAGTGATTTTGGGTCAGGGGTTTATGGCTACACCTTC. As protein: CASSDFGSGVYGYTF.

This clone has only one observation. The chain joins TRBV2 to TRBJ1-2; D is undetermined. CDR1 and CDR2 from the germline V gene are SNHLY and FYNNEI. The CDR3 has 10 residues. Trimming took off 6 bases at V and 6 bases at J, with 5 bases between the two ends. The CDR3 reads CASSEHGYTF. The CDR3 coding sequence is TGTGCCAGCAGCGAACATGGCTACACCTTC.

The rearrangement links TRBV4-2 to TRBJ1-6; D unclear. Germline CDR1 and CDR2: LGHNA and YNFKEQ. Trimming took off 4 bases at V and 5 bases at J, with 18 bases between the two ends. The CDR3 is 17 amino acids. The CDR3 protein is CASSPHFGDKNNSPLHF. The CDR3 nucleotides read TGTGCCAGCAGCCCCCATTTTGGAGATAAGAATAATTCACCCCTCCACTTT.

The V gene is TRBV19, the J gene TRBJ2-2, with D possibly matching TRBD1 (5 bases). Germline V CDR1 and CDR2: LNHDA, SQIVND (reference sequence). CDR3 length equals 16 residues. Trimming removed 4 bases at V and 7 bases at J, with 19 bases between. The CDR3 DNA follows: TGTGCCAGTAGTAGCCCAGGGTCCACGGCGGTCGGGGAGCTGTTTTTT. Translation: CASSSPGSTAVGELFF.

The rearrangement links TRBV20-1 to TRBJ2-1; D gene ambiguous. Germline CDR1 and CDR2: DFQATT and SNEGSKA (reference sequence). V lost 6 bases to trimming and J lost 2 bases, with 5 bases between them. There are 11 residues in the CDR3. This CDR3 reads CSASPYNEQFF. The CDR3 DNA follows: TGCAGTGCCTCTCCCTACAATGAGCAGTTCTTC.

The gene calls are TRBV12-5 and TRBJ1-2; perhaps TRBD1 as D (6 bases). CDR1 is LGHNT, CDR2 FRNRAP, per germline. The CDR3 has 13 residues. Trimming stripped 4 bases from V and 8 bases from J, with 14 bases between. The CDR3 loop is CASGCGGAGGYTF. Written as DNA, the CDR3 is TGTGCTAGTGGTTGCGGGGGGGCGGGGGGCTACACCTTC.